The clone carrying this TCR beta chain was observed many times. Antigen specificity is unknown. The data derive from a study of T-cell memory formation after mild COVID-19. Whole-study findings and limits: Whether day 37 second-wave clones are SARS-CoV-2-specific was not confirmed. Shrinking CD4+ clones were chiefly CM and EM; CD8+ ones were chiefly EMRA.

Constant-segment primers were used for 5'RACE, and the resulting TCR alpha and TCR beta cDNA libraries carried sample barcodes and UMIs. MiXCR, applied by TCRdb to the 5' RACE reads, yields one record per CDR3 protein. The sample contains 250,000 to 300,000 distinct CDR3 sequences, roughly 15% of which appear only once. The trim removed 1 base at V and 6 bases at J, leaving 4 bases unmatched. The CDR3 covers 14 residues. Germline CDR1 is SGHAT and CDR2 is FQNNGV. Sequenced input: PBMCs or a T cell subset sorted from them (not recorded which). The chain uses TRBV11-2 and TRBJ1-2, with 8 positions matching TRBD1. The source is a man between 18 and 29 years old who had mild COVID-19 (a few samples of this study predate the infection). Cell type and time point are not known. The CDR3 is CASSLGAGGNGYTF. Written as DNA, the CDR3 is TGTGCCAGCAGCTTAGGCGCAGGGGGCAATGGCTACACCTTC.